This T cell receptor (beta chain) comes out of a study of blood T cells in healthy people across ages. This clonotype showed up just a few times. A second PCR of 7 to 11 cycles used a sample-barcoded 5' primer and a J-beta primer mix. TCRdb fed the 5' RACE reads into MiXCR, producing one record per CDR3 protein. In the table there are about 670,000 distinct CDR3 sequences, roughly two fifths of which are singletons. The CDR3 runs to 15 residues. Germline V CDR1 and CDR2: DFQATT, SNEGSKA (reference sequence). V lost 3 bases, J lost 2 bases, and 16 bases lay in between. Material for sequencing was blood. This sequence originates from an elderly man in good health. The chain links TRBV20-1 to TRBJ1-2; D remains ambiguous. CDR3 loop: CSARDRMGLNYGYTF. DNA of the CDR3: TGCAGTGCTAGGGATCGTATGGGCTTGAACTATGGCTACACCTTC.